This entry describes one TCR beta chain. Its antigen is not identified. Pooling was applied to second doses at about 4 or about 12 weeks. Germline CDR1 reads ENHRY; CDR2 reads SYGVKD. The CDR3 sequence is 13 residues long. With 5 bases removed from V and 5 bases from J, the gap between germline ends came to 10 bases. This entry is derived from a study of T cell responses to AZD1222 COVID-19 vaccine. Clones were read by immunoSEQ multiplex PCR, and TCRdb kept only the in-frame ones, dropping some. In the table there are some 180,000 clones, roughly 91% of which are singletons. Study-level findings and limits: Only five to seven AZD1222 recipients were seropositive at baseline. Clonal diversity may have been underestimated, and the donors were mostly white British, with more females than males.

The material sequenced was peripheral blood, taken 28 days after the second AZD1222 dose. The genes are TRBV10-3 and TRBJ2-1; possibly TRBD2 for D (6 bases). The source is an adult who received the AZD1222 COVID-19 vaccine. CDR3 sequence: CAISRRENNEQFF. DNA of the CDR3: TGTGCCATCAGTCGGAGGGAAAACAATGAGCAGTTCTTC.